This TCR beta chain was found in a study of T cell repertoires in ileal Crohn's disease. At the level of the study: Surgery for a complication: stricturing in approximately 60%, penetrating in roughly 40%.

CDR1 and CDR2 (germline): SGDLS, YYNGEE. V lost 0 bases and J lost 7; bases outside the gene matches: 6. This CDR3 is 15 amino acids long. About this clone: As yet, its antigen is unknown.

The method was immunoSEQ multiplex PCR; TCRdb's version includes in-frame clones alone and lacks a portion of them. There are some 4,700 clones in the sample; over 70% occur only once, and about 16% lies in the top ten. General study findings and limits: All patients with clonality above 26.8% had endoscopic recurrence.

Sequencing was carried out using ileal tissue. The clonotype originates from an adult with Crohn's disease. V gene TRBV9 combines with J gene TRBJ2-3; 9 bases align to TRBD2. Written as DNA, the CDR3 is TGTGCCAGCAGCGTAGTAGGCGGGAGGGCAAATACGCAGTATTTT. Encoded protein: CASSVVGGRANTQYF.